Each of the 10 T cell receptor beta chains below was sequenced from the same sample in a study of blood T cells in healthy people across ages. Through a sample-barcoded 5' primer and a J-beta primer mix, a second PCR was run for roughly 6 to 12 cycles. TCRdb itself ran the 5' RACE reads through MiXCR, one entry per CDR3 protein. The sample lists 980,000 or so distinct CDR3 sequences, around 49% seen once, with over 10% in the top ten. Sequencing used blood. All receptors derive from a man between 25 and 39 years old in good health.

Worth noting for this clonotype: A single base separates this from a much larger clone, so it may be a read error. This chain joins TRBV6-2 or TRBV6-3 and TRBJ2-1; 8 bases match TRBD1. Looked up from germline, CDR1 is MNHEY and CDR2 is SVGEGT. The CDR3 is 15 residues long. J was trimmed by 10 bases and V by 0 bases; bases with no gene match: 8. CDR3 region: CASSYSTGGNYEQFF. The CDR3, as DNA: TGTGCCAGCAGTTACTCTACAGGGGGGAACTACGAGCAGTTCTTC.

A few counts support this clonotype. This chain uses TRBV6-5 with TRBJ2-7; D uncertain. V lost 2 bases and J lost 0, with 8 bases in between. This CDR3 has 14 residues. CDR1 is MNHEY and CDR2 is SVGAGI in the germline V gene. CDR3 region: CASSYDGSSYEQYF. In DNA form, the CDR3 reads TGTGCCAGCAGTTACGACGGAAGCTCCTACGAGCAGTACTTC.

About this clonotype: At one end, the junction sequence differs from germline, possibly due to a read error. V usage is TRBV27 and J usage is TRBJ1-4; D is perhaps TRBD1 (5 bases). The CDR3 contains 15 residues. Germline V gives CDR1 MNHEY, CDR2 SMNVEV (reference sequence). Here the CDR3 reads CTRDTDQATNGKLFF. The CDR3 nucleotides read TGTACCAGGGATACAGACCAAGCAACTAATGGAAAACTGTTTTTT.

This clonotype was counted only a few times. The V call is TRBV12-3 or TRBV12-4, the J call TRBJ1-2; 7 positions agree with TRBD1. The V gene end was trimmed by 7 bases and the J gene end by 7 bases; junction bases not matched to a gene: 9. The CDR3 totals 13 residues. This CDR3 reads CASTQGGAGGYTF. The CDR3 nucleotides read TGTGCCAGCACCCAGGGGGGGGCGGGTGGCTACACCTTC.

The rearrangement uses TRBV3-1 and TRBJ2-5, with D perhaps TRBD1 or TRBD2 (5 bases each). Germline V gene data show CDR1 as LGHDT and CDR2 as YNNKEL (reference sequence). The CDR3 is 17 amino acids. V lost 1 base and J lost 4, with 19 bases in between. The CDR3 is CASSQVHPGVRGETQYF. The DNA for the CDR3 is TGTGCCAGCAGCCAAGTCCATCCCGGGGTTAGGGGAGAGACCCAGTACTTC.

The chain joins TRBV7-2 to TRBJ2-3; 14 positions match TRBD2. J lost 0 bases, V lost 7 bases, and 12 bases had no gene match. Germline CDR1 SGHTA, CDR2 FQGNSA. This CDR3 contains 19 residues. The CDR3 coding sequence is TGTGCCAGCATCCTGGGACTAGCGGGGGTACTAAGTAGCACAGATACGCAGTATTTT. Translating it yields CASILGLAGVLSSTDTQYF. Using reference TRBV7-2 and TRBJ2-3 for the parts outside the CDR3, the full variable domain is GAGVSQSPSNKVTEKGKDVELRCDPISGHTALYWYRQSLGQGLEFLIYFQGNSAPDKSGLPSDRFSAERTGGSVSTLTIQRTQQEDSAVYLCASILGLAGVLSSTDTQYFGPGTRLTVL.

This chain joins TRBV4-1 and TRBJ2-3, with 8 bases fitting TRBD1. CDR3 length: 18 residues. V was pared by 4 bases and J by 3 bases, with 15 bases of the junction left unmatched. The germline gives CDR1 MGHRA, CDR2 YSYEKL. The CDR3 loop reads CASSPNRVRGPVTDTQYF. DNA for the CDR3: TGCGCCAGCAGCCCTAACAGGGTCAGGGGGCCTGTAACAGATACGCAGTATTTT.

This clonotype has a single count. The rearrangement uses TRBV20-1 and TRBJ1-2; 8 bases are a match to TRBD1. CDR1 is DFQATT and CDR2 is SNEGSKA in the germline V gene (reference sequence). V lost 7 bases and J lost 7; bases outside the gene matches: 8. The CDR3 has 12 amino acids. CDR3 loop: CSGAAQGAGYTF. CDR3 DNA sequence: TGCAGTGGCGCCGCCCAGGGGGCTGGCTACACCTTC.

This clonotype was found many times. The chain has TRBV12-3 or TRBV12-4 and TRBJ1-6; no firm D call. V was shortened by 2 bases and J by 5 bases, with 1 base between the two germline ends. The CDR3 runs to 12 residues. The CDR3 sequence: CASSLNNSPLHF. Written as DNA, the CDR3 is TGTGCCAGCAGTTTAAATAATTCACCCCTCCACTTT.

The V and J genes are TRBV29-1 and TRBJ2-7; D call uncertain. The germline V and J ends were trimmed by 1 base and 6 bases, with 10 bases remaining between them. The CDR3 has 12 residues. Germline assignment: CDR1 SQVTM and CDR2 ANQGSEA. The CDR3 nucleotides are TGCAGCGTTGAAGGCCCTTTGGGCGAGCAGTACTTC. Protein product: CSVEGPLGEQYF.